This T cell receptor beta chain was recorded in a study of blood T cell repertoires in COVID-19 (dated by TCRdb to the early 2020s). For the wider study: Samples covering the acute and convalescent phases of COVID-19 were provided by collaborators in the United States, Italy and Spain. The samples were drawn from the first 160 participants of the ongoing ImmuneRACE study and from 1,254 subjects provided by 6 global collaborators. A freely available public database, intended as a resource for researchers studying the immune response to SARS-CoV-2, is where the repertoires were released. The prospective study material was composed of cDNA or gDNA derived from T cells, B-cell-depleted T cells, or PBMCs. Where available, HLA class I and class II types were obtained from metadata supplied by the sample provider rather than from assay-based typing. Subjects who had been exposed to COVID-19, were actively infected with it, or had recovered from it provided the deeply sampled blood TCRbeta repertoires that made up the dataset. The sample metadata nearly always contained a de-identified subject ID, COVID-19 status, age in years and sex. Study-wide conclusions, independent of this receptor: The quantity of clinical and demographic metadata differed by source and by participant and was supplied without curation.

One collaborating source in Seattle enrolled patients while the patients were actively infected and followed the patients over time throughout the course of disease. The collaborating institutions used their own protocols to collect whole blood in K2EDTA tubes. For TCRbeta analysis, collaborators shipped samples as frozen whole blood, isolated PBMCs, or DNA extracted from either of those sample types. Trimming at the junction amounts to 3 bases on V and 5 bases on J, and the germline ends lie 7 bases apart. From its cysteine to its phenylalanine, the CDR3 spans 11 amino acids. This entry keeps only the CDR3 DNA: 33 bases, framed from base 1. Sequences DFQATT (CDR1) and SNEGSKA (CDR2) are obtained from the germline V gene (reference sequence). TCRbeta CDR3 regions were amplified from genomic DNA using the immunoSEQ Assay, a bias-controlled multiplex PCR. For the original study's pipeline: Within the assay, amplification of reference gene primers was used to estimate how many nucleated cells each sample contained. Sequence reads were collapsed and filtered to measure the absolute abundance of every unique TCRbeta CDR3 rearrangement. For each sample, productive Simpson clonality was calculated by taking the square root of Simpson's diversity index across productive rearrangements. This immuneACCESS table, as held by TCRdb, lists in-frame sequences with V and J called but not all clones. Of the missing ones, under half trace to an unresolved V gene in checked studies; the others have no known cause. Clonal size and the V and J genes are those of that table, whereas D and trimming came from the DNA. Present in this sample are around 60,000 clones, 84% of which were seen just once. The top ten clonotypes cover about 15% of the sample.

As regards this clone: The antigen this receptor binds is unknown. Base qualities are not provided; no much larger clone lies one nucleotide away.

Here the chain combines TRBV20-1 and TRBJ1-1; the D gene remains uncertain. The specimen was peripheral blood. The sequence was collected from a man aged 55 to 69 with COVID-19, enrolled during active disease. The CDR3 region reads CSARSGTEAFF. The nucleotide sequence reads TGCAGTGCTAGGAGCGGGACTGAAGCTTTCTTT.